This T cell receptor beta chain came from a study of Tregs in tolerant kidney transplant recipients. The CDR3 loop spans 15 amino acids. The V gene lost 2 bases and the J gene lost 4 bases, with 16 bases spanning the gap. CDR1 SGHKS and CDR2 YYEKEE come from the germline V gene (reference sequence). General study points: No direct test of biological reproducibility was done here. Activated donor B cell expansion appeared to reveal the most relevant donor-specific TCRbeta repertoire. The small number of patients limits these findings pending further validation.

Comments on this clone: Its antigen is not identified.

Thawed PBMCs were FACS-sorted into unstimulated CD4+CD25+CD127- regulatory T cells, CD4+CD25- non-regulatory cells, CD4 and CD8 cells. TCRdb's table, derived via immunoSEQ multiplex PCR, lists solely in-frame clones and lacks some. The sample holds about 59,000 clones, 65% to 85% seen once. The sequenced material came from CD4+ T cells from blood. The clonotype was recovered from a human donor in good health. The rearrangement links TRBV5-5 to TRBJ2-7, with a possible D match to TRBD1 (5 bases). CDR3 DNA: TGTGCCAGCAGCTTCGGTGATCCTAGGGGTTACGAGCAGTACTTC. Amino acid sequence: CASSFGDPRGYEQYF.